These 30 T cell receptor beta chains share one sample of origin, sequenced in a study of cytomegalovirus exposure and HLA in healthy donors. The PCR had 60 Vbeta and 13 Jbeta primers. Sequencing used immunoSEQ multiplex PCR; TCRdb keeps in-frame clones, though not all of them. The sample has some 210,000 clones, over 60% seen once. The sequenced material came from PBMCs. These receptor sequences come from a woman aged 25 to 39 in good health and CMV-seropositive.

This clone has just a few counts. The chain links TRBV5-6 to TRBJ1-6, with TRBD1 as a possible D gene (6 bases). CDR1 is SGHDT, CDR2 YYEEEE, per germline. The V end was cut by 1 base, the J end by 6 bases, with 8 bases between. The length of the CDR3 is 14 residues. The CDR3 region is CASSLTGSNSPLHF. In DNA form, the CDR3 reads TGTGCCAGCAGCTTGACAGGGAGTAATTCACCCCTCCACTTT.

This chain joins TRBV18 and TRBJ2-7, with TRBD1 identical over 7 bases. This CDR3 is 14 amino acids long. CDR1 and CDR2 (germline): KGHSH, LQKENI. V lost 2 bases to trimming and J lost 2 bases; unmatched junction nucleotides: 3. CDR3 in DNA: TGTGCCAGCTCACCAGGGACAGTCACCTACGAGCAGTACTTC. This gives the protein CASSPGTVTYEQYF.

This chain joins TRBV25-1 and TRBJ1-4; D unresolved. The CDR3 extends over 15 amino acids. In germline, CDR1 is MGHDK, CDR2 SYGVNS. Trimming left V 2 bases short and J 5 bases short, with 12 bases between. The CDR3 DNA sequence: TGTGCCAGCAGTGAACCCAGGCCCGAGAATGAAAAACTGTTTTTT. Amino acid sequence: CASSEPRPENEKLFF.

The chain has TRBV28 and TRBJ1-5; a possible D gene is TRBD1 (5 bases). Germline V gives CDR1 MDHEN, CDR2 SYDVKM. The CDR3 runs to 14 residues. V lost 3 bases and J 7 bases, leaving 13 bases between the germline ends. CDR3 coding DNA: TGTGCCAGCAGTTTCTATAAGGGGCCCCAGCCCCAGCATTTT. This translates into CASSFYKGPQPQHF. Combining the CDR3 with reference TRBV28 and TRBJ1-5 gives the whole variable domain DVKVTQSSRYLVKRTGEKVFLECVQDMDHENMFWYRQDPGLGLRLIYFSYDVKMKEKGDIPEGYSVSREKKERFSLILESASTNQTSMYLCASSFYKGPQPQHFGDGTRLSIL.

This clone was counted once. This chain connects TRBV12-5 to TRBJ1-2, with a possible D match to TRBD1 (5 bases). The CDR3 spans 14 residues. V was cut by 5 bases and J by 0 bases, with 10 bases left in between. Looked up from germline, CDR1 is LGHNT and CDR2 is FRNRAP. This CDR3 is CASGPDTSNYGYTF. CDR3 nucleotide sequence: TGTGCTAGTGGTCCGGACACCTCTAACTATGGCTACACCTTC. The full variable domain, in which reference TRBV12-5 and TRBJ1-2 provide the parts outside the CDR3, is DARVTQTPRHKVTEMGQEVTMRCQPILGHNTVFWYRQTMMQGLELLAYFRNRAPLDDSGMPKDRFSAEMPDATLATLKIQPSEPRDSAVYFCASGPDTSNYGYTFGSGTRLTVV.

This CDR3 reads CASTPLSGGYNEQFF. The DNA of the CDR3 is TGTGCCAGCACCCCGCTGTCAGGGGGATACAATGAGCAGTTCTTC. The chain recombines TRBV7-8 with TRBJ2-1; 7 nucleotides agree with TRBD1. Germline V gives CDR1 SGHVS, CDR2 FQNEAQ. The trim removed 7 bases at V and 4 bases at J, leaving 10 bases unmatched. This CDR3 region has 15 residues.

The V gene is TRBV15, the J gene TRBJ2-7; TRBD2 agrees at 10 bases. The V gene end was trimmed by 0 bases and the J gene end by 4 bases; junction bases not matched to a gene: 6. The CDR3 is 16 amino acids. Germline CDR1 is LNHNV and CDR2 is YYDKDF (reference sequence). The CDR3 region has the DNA TGTGCCACCAGCAGAGATTTGTTAGCGGGAGGATACGAGCAGTACTTC. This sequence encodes CATSRDLLAGGYEQYF. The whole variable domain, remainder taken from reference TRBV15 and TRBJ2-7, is DAMVIQNPRYQVTQFGKPVTLSCSQTLNHNVMYWYQQKSSQAPKLLFHYYDKDFNNEADTPDNFQSRRPNTSFCFLDIRSPGLGDTAMYLCATSRDLLAGGYEQYFGPGTRLTVT.

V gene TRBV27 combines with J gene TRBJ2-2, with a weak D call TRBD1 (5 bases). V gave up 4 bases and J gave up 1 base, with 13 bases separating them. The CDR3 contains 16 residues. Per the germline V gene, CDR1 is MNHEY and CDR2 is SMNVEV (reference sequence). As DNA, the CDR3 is TGTGCCAGCAGTTCCCTTAGACAGATGAACACCGGGGAGCTGTTTTTT. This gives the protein CASSSLRQMNTGELFF.

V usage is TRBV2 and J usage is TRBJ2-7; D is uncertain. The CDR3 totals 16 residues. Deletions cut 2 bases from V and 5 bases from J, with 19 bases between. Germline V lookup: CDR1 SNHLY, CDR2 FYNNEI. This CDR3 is CASSEPKRFISNEQYF. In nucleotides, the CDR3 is TGTGCCAGCAGTGAACCGAAGCGCTTCATTAGCAACGAGCAGTACTTC.

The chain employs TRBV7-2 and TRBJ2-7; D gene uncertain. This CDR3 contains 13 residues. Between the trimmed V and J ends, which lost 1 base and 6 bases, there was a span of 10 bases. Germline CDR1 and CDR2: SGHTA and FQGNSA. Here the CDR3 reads CASSLVDTIEQYF. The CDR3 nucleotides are TGTGCCAGCAGCTTAGTAGACACGATCGAGCAGTACTTC. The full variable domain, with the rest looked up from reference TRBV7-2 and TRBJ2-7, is GAGVSQSPSNKVTEKGKDVELRCDPISGHTALYWYRQSLGQGLEFLIYFQGNSAPDKSGLPSDRFSAERTGGSVSTLTIQRTQQEDSAVYLCASSLVDTIEQYFGPGTRLTVT.

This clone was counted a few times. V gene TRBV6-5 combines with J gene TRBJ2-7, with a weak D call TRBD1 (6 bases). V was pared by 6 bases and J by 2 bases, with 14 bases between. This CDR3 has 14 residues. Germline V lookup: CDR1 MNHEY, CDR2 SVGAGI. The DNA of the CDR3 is TGTGCCAGCAGGTATCCGGGACAAGCCTACGAGCAGTACTTC. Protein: CASRYPGQAYEQYF.

The CDR3 DNA sequence: TGTGCCAGCAGTTTATACTGGCAGGGGGGACAGCCCCAGCATTTT. Amino acid sequence: CASSLYWQGGQPQHF. The chain couples TRBV28 to TRBJ1-5, with TRBD1 matching 7 bases. V gave up 1 base and J gave up 7 bases; unmatched junction bases: 7. Germline V gene sequence: CDR1 MDHEN, CDR2 SYDVKM. The length of the CDR3 is 15 residues.

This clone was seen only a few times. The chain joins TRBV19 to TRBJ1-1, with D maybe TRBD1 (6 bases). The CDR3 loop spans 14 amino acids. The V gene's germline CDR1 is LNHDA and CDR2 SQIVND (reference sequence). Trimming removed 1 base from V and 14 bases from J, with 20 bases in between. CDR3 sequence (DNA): TGTGCCAGTAGTATAGGTGGTGGAACAGGGATCGTCTTCTTT. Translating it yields CASSIGGGTGIVFF.

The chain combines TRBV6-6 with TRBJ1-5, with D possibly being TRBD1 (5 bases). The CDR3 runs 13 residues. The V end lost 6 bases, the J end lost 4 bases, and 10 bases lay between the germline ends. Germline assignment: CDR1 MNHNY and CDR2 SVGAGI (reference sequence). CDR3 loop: CASRFTGNQPQHF. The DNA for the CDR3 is TGTGCCAGCAGATTTACAGGTAATCAGCCCCAGCATTTT.

CDR3 DNA sequence: TGTGCCAGCAGTTTACGGGAGGCCCTAACTACGAACACCGGGGAGCTGTTTTTT. Translated, it gives CASSLREALTTNTGELFF. This chain uses TRBV28 with TRBJ2-2; TRBD2 aligns across 7 bases. The V gene's germline CDR1 is MDHEN and CDR2 SYDVKM. The CDR3 spans 18 residues. The junction had 9 bases not matched to a gene; V was cut back by 2 bases and J by 0 bases.

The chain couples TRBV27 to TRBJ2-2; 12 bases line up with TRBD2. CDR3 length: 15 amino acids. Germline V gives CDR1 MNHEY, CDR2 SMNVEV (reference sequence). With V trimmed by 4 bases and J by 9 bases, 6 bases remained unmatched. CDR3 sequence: CASSSQTSGSRELFF. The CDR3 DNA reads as TGTGCCAGCAGTTCACAGACTAGCGGGAGCCGGGAGCTGTTTTTT.

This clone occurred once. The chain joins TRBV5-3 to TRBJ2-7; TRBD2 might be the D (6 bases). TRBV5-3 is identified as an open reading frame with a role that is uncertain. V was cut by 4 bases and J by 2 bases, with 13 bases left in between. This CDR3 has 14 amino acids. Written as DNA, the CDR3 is TGTGCCAGAAGCCCGAGGACTACCCCCTACGAGCAGTACTTC. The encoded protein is CARSPRTTPYEQYF.

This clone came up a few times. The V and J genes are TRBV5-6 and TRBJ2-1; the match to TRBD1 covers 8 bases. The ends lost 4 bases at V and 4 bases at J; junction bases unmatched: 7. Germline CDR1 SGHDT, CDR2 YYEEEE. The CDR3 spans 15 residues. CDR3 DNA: TGTGCCAGCAGCCTAGGGGACAGGAAGTACAATGAGCAGTTCTTC. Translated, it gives CASSLGDRKYNEQFF.

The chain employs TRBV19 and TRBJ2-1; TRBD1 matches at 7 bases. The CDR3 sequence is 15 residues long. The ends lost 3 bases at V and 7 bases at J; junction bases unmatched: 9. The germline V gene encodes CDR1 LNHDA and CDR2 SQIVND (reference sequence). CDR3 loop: CASSISQGVYNEQFF. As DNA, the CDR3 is TGTGCCAGTAGTATCAGTCAGGGGGTGTATAATGAGCAGTTCTTC.

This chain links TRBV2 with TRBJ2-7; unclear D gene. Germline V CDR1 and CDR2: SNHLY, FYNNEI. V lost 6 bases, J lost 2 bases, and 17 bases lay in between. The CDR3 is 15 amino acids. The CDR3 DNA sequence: TGTGCCAGCAGGGAACTCCACCTAGAGCCCTACGAGCAGTACTTC. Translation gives CASRELHLEPYEQYF.

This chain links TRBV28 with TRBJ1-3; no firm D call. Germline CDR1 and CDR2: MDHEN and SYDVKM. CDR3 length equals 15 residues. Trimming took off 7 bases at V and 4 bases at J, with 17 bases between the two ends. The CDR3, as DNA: TGTGCCAGCACCTACTCCCTGGTGTCAGGAAACACCATATATTTT. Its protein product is CASTYSLVSGNTIYF.

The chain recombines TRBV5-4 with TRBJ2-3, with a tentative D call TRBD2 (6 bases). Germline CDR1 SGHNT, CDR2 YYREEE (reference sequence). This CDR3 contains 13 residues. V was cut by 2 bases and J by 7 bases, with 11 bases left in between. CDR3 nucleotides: TGTGCCAGCAGCTTCGAGGGACTTTATACGCAGTATTTT. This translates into CASSFEGLYTQYF.

Here the CDR3 reads CASSFWTGANEQYF. In DNA, the CDR3 is TGTGCCAGCAGTTTTTGGACAGGGGCCAACGAGCAGTACTTC. The chain employs TRBV28 and TRBJ2-7, with TRBD1 identical over 9 bases. The V and J ends lost 3 bases and 5 bases, in that order; junction bases with no gene match: 5. Looked up from germline, CDR1 is MDHEN and CDR2 is SYDVKM. This CDR3 is built from 14 residues.

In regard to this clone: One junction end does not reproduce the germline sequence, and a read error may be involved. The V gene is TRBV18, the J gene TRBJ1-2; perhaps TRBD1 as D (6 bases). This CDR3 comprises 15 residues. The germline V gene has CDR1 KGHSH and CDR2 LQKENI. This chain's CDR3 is CASSPQKSQGTASRF. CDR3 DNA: TGTGCCAGCTCCCCCCAAAAATCACAGGGTACTGCCTCCCGCTTC.

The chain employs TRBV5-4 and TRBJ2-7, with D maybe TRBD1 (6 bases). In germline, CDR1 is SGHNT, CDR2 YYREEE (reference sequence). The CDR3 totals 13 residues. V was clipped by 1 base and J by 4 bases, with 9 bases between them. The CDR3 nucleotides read TGTGCCAGCAGCTTGACGCAGGGGTACGAGCAGTACTTC. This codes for CASSLTQGYEQYF.

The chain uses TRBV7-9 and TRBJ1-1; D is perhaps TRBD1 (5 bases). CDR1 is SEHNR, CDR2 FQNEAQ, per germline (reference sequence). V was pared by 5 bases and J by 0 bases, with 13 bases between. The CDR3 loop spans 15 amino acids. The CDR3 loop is CASSPRQSMNTEAFF. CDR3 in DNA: TGTGCCAGCAGCCCACGACAGTCCATGAACACTGAAGCTTTCTTT.

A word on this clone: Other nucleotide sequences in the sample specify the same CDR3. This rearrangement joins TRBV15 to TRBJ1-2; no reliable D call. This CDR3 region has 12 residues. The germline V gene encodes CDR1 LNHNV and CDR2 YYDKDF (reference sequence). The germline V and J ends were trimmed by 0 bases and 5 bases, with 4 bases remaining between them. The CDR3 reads CATSRDLYGYTF. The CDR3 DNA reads TGTGCCACCAGCAGAGATCTGTATGGCTACACCTTC.

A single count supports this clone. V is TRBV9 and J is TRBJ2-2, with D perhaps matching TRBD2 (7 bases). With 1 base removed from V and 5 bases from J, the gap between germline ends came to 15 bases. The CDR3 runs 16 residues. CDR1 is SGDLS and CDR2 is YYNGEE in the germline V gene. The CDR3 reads CASSVFGGPGTGELFF. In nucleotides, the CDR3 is TGTGCCAGCAGCGTATTCGGGGGGCCTGGGACCGGGGAGCTGTTTTTT.

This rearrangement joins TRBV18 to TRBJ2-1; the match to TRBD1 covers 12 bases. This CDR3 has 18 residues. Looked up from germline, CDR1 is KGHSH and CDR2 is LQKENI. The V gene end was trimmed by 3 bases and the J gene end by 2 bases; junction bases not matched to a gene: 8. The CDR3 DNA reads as TGTGCCAGCTCACCTTCTCGGGACAGGGGGCCTCCCTACAATGAGCAGTTCTTC. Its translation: CASSPSRDRGPPYNEQFF.

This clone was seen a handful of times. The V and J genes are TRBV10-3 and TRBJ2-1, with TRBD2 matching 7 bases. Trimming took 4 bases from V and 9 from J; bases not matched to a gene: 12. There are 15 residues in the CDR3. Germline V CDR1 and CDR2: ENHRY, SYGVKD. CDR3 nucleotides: TGTGCCATCAGTGCCCTAACTAGCGCAGCGGGTGAGCAGTTCTTC. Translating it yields CAISALTSAAGEQFF.